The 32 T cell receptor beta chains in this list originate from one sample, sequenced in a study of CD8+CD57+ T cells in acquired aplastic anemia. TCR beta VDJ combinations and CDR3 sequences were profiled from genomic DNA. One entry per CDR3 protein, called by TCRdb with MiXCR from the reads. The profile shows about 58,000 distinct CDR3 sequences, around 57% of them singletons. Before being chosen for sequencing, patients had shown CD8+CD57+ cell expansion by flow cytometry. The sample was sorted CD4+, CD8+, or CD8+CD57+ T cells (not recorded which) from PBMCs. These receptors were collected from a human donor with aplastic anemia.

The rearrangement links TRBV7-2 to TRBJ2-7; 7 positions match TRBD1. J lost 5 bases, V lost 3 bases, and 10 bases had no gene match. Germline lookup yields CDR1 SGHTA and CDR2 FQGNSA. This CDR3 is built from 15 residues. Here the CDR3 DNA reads TGTGCCAGCAGCTTCGACAGGGTCACCTACAACGAGCAGTACGTC. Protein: CASSFDRVTYNEQYV.

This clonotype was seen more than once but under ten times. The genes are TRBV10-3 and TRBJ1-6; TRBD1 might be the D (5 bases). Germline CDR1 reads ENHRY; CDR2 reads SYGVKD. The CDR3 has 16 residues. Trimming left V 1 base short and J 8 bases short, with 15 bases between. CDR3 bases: TGTGCCATCAGTGAGTGGGTAGGGACTCCGGATTCACCCCTCCACTTT. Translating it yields CAISEWVGTPDSPLHF.

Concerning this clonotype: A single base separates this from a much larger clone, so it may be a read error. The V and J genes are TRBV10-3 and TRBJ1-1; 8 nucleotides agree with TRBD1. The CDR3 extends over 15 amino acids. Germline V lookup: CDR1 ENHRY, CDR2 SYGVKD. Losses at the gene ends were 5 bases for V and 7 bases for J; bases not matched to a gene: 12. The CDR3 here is CAISTLQGAADEAFF. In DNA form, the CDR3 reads TGTGCCATCAGTACCCTTCAGGGGGCAGCCGATGAAGCTTTCTTT.

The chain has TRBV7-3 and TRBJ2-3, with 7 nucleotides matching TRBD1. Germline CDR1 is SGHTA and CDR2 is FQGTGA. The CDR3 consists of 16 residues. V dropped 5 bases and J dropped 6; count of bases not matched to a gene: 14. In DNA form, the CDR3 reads TGTGCCAGCAGCGAGGGGACAGCTAGGGTGGACGATACGCAGTATTTT. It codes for CASSEGTARVDDTQYF.

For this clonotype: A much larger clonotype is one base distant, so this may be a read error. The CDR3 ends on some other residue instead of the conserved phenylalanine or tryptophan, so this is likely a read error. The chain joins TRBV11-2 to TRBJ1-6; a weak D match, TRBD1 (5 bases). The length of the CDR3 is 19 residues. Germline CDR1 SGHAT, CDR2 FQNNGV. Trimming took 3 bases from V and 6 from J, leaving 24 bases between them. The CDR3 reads CASSFLGTPFPWGNSPLHS. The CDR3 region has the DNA TGTGCCAGCAGCTTCCTAGGGACTCCGTTCCCTTGGGGTAATTCACCCCTCCACTCT.

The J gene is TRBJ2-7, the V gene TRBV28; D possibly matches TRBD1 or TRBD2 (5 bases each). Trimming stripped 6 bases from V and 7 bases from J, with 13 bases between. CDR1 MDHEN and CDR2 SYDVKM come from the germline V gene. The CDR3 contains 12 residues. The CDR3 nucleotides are TGTGCCAGCAGGGGGGAACGAGAGGAGCAGTACTTC. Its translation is CASRGEREEQYF.

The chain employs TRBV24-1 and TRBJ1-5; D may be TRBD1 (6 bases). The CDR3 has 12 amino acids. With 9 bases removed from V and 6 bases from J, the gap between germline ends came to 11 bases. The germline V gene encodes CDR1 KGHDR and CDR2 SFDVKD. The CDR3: CATAGEGQPQHF. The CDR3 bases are TGTGCCACCGCAGGGGAGGGTCAGCCCCAGCATTTT.

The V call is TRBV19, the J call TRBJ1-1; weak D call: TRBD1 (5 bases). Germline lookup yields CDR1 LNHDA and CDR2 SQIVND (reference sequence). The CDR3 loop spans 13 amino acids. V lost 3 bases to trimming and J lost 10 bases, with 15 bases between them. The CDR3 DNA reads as TGTGCCAGTAGTATTTCCAGGACGAGGGGAGCTTTCTTT. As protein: CASSISRTRGAFF.

The CDR3 DNA reads as TGTGCCAGCAGCCTGGGGCAGCGAGAATATGGCTACACCTTC. Its protein is CASSLGQREYGYTF. V is TRBV7-8 and J is TRBJ1-2, with TRBD1 as a possible D gene (5 bases). This CDR3 region has 14 residues. Germline loops: CDR1 SGHVS, CDR2 FQNEAQ. Trimming removed 5 bases from V and 5 bases from J, with 15 bases in between.

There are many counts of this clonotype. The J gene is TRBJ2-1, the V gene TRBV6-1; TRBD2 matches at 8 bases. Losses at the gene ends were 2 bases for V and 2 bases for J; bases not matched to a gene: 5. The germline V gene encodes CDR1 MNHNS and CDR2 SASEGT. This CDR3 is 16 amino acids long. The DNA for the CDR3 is TGTGCCAGCAGTGAATCAGCGGGGGAGCCCTACAATGAGCAGTTCTTC. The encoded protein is CASSESAGEPYNEQFF.

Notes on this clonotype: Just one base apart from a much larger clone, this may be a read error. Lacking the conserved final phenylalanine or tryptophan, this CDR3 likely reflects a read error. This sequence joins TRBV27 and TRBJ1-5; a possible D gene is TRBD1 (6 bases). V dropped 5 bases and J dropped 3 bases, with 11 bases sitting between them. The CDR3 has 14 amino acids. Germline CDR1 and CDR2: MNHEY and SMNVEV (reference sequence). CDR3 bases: TGTGCCAGCAGTACCGGACAGTTCAATCAGCCCCAGCATTCT. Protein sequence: CASSTGQFNQPQHS.

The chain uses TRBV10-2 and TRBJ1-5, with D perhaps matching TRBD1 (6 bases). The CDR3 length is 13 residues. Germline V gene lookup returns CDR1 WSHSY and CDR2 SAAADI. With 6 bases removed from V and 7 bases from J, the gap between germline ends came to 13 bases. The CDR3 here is CASSTGQAQPQHF. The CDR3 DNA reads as TGCGCCAGCAGCACAGGGCAAGCGCAGCCCCAGCATTTT.

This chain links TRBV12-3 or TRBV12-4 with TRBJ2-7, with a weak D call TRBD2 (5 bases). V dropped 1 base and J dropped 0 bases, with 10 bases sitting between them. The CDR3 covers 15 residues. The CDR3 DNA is TGTGCCAGCAGTTTAGGGCGGGCAAGCTCCTACGAGCAGTACTTC. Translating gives CASSLGRASSYEQYF.

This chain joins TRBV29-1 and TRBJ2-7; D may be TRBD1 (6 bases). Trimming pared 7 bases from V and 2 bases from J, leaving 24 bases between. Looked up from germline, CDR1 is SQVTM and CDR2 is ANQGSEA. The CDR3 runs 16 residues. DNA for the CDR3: TGCAGCGCAACCTTCACTCGTGGCAGGGGTCCCTACGAGCAGTACTTC. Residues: CSATFTRGRGPYEQYF.

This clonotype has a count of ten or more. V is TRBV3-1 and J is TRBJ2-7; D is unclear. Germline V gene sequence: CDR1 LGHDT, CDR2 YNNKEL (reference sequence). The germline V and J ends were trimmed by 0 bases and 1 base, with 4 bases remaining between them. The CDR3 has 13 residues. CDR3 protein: CASSQDGSYEQYV. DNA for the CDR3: TGTGCCAGCAGCCAAGATGGATCCTACGAGCAGTACGTC.

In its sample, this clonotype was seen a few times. The CDR3 is CASGSDSSALRAYEQYF. In DNA form, the CDR3 reads TGTGCCAGCGGGAGTGACAGCAGTGCCCTGCGGGCCTACGAGCAGTACTTC. The chain has TRBV6-1 and TRBJ2-7; the D call may be TRBD1 or TRBD2 (5 bases each). Germline CDR1 and CDR2: MNHNS and SASEGT. With 8 bases removed from V and 2 bases from J, the gap between germline ends came to 25 bases. CDR3 length: 17 residues.

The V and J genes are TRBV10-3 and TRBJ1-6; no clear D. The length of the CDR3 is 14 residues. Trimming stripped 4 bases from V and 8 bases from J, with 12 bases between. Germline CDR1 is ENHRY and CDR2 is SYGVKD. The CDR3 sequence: CAISGLNKDSPLHF. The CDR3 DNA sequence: TGTGCCATCAGTGGACTTAACAAGGATTCACCCCTCCACTTT.

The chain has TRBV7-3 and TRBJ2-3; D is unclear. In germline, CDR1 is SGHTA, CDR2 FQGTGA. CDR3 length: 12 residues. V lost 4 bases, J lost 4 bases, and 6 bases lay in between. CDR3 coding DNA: TGTGCCAGCAGCTCGTCCCCAGATACGCAGTATTTT. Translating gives CASSSSPDTQYF.

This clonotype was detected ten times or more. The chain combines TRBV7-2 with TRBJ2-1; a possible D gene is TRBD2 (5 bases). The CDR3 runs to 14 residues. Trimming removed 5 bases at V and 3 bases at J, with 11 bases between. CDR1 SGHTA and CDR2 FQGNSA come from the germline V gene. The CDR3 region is CASSPTSDYNEQFF. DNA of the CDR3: TGTGCCAGCAGCCCCACTAGTGACTACAATGAGCAGTTCTTC.

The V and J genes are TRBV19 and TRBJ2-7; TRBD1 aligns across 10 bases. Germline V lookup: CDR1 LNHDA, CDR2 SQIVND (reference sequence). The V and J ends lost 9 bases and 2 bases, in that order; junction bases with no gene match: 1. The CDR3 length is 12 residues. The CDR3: CASGTGAYEQYF. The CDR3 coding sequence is TGTGCCAGCGGGACAGGGGCCTACGAGCAGTACTTC.

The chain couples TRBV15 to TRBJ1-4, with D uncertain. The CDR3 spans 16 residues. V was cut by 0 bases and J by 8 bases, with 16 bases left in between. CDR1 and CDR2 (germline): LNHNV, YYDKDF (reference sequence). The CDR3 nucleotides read TGTGCCACCAGCAGAGATTACACCGGTCTTGGGGAAAAACTGTTTTTT. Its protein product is CATSRDYTGLGEKLFF.

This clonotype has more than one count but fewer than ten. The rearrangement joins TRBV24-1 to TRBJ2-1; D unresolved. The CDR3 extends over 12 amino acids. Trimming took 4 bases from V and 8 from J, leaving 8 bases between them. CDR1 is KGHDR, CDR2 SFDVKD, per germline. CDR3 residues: CATSEGQYEQFF. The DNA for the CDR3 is TGTGCCACCAGTGAAGGCCAATATGAGCAGTTCTTC.

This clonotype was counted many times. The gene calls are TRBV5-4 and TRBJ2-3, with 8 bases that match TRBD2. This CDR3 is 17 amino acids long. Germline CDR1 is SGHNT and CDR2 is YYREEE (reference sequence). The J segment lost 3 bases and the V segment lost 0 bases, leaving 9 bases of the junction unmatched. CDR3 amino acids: CASSLVVPSGGTDTQYF. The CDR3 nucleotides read TGTGCCAGCAGCTTGGTGGTACCCAGCGGGGGAACAGATACGCAGTATTTT. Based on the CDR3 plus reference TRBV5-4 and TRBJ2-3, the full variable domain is ETGVTQSPTHLIKTRGQQVTLRCSSQSGHNTVSWYQQALGQGPQFIFQYYREEENGRGNFPPRFSGLQFPNYSSELNVNALELDDSALYLCASSLVVPSGGTDTQYFGPGTRLTVL.

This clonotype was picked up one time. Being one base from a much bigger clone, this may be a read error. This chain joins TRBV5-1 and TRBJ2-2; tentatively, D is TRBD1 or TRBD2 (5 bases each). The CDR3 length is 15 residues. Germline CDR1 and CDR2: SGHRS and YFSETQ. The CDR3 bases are TGCGCCAGCAGCTTATTACCAGGGCCCACCGGGGATCTGTTTTTT. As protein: CASSLLPGPTGDLFF.

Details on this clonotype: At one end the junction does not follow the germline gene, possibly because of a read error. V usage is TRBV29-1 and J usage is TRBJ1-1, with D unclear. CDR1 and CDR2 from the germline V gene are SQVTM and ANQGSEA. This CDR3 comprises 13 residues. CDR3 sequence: CSVERRLNTEAFF. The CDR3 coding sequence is TGCAGTGTTGAACGGAGACTGAACACTGAAGCTTTCTTT.

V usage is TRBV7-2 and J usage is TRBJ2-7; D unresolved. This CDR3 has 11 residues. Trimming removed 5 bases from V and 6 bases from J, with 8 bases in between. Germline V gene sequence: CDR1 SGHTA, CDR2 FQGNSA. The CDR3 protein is CASSVVSEQYF. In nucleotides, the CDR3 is TGTGCCAGCAGCGTCGTCAGCGAGCAGTACTTC.

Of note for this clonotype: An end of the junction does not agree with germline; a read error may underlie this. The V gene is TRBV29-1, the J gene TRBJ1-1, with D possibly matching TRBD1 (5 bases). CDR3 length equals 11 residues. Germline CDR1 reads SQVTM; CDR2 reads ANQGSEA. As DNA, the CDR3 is TGCAGTGTTGATCGACAGACTGGAGCTTTCTTT. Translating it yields CSVDRQTGAFF. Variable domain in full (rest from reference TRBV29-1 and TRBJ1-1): SAVISQKPSRDICQRGTSLTIQCQVDSQVTMMFWYRQQPGQSLTLIATANQGSEATYESGFVIDKFPISRPNLTFSTLTVSNMSPEDSSIYLCSVDRQTGAFFGQGTRLTVV.

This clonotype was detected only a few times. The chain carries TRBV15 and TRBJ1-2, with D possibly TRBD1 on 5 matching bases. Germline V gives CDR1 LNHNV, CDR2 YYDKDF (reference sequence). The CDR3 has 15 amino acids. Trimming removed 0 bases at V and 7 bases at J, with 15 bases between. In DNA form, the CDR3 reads TGTGCCACCAGCAGAGATGCGGGGGTTGCCCCTGGCTACACCTTC. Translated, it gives CATSRDAGVAPGYTF.

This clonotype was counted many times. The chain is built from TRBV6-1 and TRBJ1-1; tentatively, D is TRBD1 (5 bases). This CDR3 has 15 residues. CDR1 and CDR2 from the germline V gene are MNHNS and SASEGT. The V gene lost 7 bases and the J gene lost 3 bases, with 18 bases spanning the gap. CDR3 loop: CASTAVGGGDTEAFF. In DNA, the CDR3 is TGTGCCAGCACCGCCGTCGGGGGGGGGGACACTGAAGCTTTCTTT.

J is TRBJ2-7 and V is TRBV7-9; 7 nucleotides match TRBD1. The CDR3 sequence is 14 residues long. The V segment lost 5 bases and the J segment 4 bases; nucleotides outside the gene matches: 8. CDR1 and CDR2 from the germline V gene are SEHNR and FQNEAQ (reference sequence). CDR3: CASSAGTDRYEQYV. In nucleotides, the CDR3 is TGTGCCAGCAGCGCCGGGACAGACCGATACGAGCAGTACGTC.

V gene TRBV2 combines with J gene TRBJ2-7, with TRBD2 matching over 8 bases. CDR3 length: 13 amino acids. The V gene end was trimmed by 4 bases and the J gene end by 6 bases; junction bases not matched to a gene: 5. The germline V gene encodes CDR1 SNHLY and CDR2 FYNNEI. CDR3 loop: CASSVGGAGEQYF. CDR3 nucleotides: TGTGCCAGCAGTGTCGGGGGGGCAGGCGAGCAGTACTTC.

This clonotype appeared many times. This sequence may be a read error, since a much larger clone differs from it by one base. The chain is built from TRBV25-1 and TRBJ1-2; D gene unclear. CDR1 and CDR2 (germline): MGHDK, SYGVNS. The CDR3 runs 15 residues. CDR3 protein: CASGEGEGRDYGYTF. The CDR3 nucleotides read TGTGCCAGCGGTGAAGGAGAAGGGAGAGACTATGGCTACACCTTC.